The 7 T cell receptor beta chains given below trace back to one sample, sequenced in a study of blood T cells in healthy people across ages. A sample-barcoded 5' primer and a J-beta primer mix were used in a second PCR of roughly 7 to 11 cycles. Each CDR3 protein is one row after TCRdb ran MiXCR on the 5' RACE reads. The profile shows 1.5 million or so distinct CDR3 sequences, around 40% of them singletons. Sequencing used blood. The receptors stem from a woman aged 18 to 35 in good health.

The chain is built from TRBV12-5 and TRBJ1-2; D remains unclear. V was cut by 1 base and J by 4 bases, with 4 bases left in between. Germline values: CDR1 LGHNT, CDR2 FRNRAP. The CDR3 extends over 12 amino acids. This chain's CDR3 is CASGLDSYGYTF. CDR3 bases: TGTGCTAGTGGTTTGGACAGCTATGGCTACACCTTC.

In DNA, the CDR3 is TGTGCCAGCAGACCCGGGCCCCCGGTGGATGAGCAGTACTTC. This translates into CASRPGPPVDEQYF. This rearrangement joins TRBV4-2 to TRBJ2-1; D remains ambiguous. The J call could be wrong; TRBJ2-7 is a better fit for the DNA end. There are 14 residues in the CDR3. Germline-derived CDR1 and CDR2 are LGHNA and YNFKEQ.

The chain employs TRBV12-3 or TRBV12-4 and TRBJ2-7; 7 positions match TRBD2. CDR3 size: 15 residues. V lost 3 bases and J lost 2; bases outside the gene matches: 7. CDR3: CASSFLPSGAYEQYF. The CDR3 DNA sequence: TGTGCCAGCAGTTTCCTCCCTAGCGGAGCCTACGAGCAGTACTTC.

V gene TRBV13 combines with J gene TRBJ2-1; TRBD1 agrees at 10 bases. The end of the DNA fits TRBJ2-7 better, so the J call may be wrong. Germline lookup yields CDR1 PRHDT and CDR2 FYEKMQ (reference sequence). CDR3 length: 15 amino acids. The chain's CDR3 is CASSLGGQGNNEQYF. The DNA of the CDR3 is TGTGCCAGCAGCTTAGGGGGACAGGGGAACAATGAGCAGTACTTC.

The rearrangement joins TRBV5-1 to TRBJ1-2; 10 bases match TRBD1. The CDR3 contains 17 residues. CDR1 and CDR2 (germline): SGHRS, YFSETQ. Trimming took 5 bases from V and 2 from J; bases not matched to a gene: 12. Written as DNA, the CDR3 is TGCGCCAGCAGTCCCTACGGGACAGGGGACGCCAACTATGGCTACACCTTC. Translation: CASSPYGTGDANYGYTF.

This clonotype appeared a few times. The rearrangement joins TRBV12-3 or TRBV12-4 to TRBJ2-3, with D tentatively TRBD1 or TRBD2 (5 bases each). Trimming shortened V by 6 bases and J by 4 bases, and 14 bases separated the two germline ends. The CDR3 spans 14 residues. CDR3 coding DNA: TGTGCCAGCAGCATCGGGGCTAGTGCAGATACGCAGTATTTT. It is translated as CASSIGASADTQYF.

This clonotype was recorded a few times. The chain is built from TRBV15 and TRBJ1-2; a possible D gene is TRBD1 (6 bases). V gave up 4 bases and J gave up 4 bases, with 28 bases separating them. The germline V gene encodes CDR1 LNHNV and CDR2 YYDKDF (reference sequence). CDR3 length: 19 amino acids. CDR3 amino acids: CATSTVAGTTSHLFYGYTF. Here the CDR3 DNA reads TGTGCCACCAGCACAGTCGCCGGGACAACGTCTCACCTCTTCTATGGCTACACCTTC. Looking up the rest from reference TRBV15 and TRBJ1-2 gives the full variable domain: DAMVIQNPRYQVTQFGKPVTLSCSQTLNHNVMYWYQQKSSQAPKLLFHYYDKDFNNEADTPDNFQSRRPNTSFCFLDIRSPGLGDTAMYLCATSTVAGTTSHLFYGYTFGSGTRLTVV.